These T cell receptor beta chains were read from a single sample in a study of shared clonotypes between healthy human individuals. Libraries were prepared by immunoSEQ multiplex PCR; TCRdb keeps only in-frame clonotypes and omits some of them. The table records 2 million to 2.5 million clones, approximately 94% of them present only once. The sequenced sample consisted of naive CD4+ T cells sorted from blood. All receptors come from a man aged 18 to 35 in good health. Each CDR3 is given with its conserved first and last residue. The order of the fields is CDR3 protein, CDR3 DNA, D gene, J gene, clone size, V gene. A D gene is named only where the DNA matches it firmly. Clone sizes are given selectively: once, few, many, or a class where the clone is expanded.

CDR3 protein: CASSLGGGPTDTQYF
CDR3 DNA: TGTGCCAGCAGCTTAGGGGGGGGCCCCACAGATACGCAGTATTTT
D gene: .
J gene: TRBJ2-3
clone size: .
V gene: TRBV11-2

CDR3 protein: CASSVVSGEQFF
CDR3 DNA: TGTGCCAGCAGCGTAGTGTCGGGAGAGCAGTTCTTC
D gene: .
J gene: TRBJ2-1
clone size: .
V gene: TRBV9

CDR3 protein: CASRAVGIGTAFFYGYTF
CDR3 DNA: TGTGCCAGTAGAGCAGTGGGAATCGGGACGGCGTTCTTCTATGGCTACACCTTC
D gene: .
J gene: TRBJ1-2
clone size: once
V gene: TRBV19

CDR3 protein: CASSFGGNQPQHF
CDR3 DNA: TGTGCCAGCAGTTTCGGGGGAAATCAGCCCCAGCATTTT
D gene: .
J gene: TRBJ1-5
clone size: .
V gene: TRBV28

CDR3 protein: CAWTLQGAYGYTF
CDR3 DNA: TGTGCCTGGACACTACAGGGGGCTTATGGCTACACCTTC
D gene: TRBD1
J gene: TRBJ1-2
clone size: .
V gene: TRBV30

CDR3 protein: CATQPGRDYGYTF
CDR3 DNA: TGTGCCACCCAGCCGGGGCGTGACTATGGCTACACCTTC
D gene: .
J gene: TRBJ1-2
clone size: .
V gene: TRBV2

CDR3 protein: CASSRQGGTDTQYF
CDR3 DNA: TGTGCCAGCAGTAGGCAGGGTGGGACAGATACGCAGTATTTT
D gene: .
J gene: TRBJ2-3
clone size: .
V gene: TRBV2

CDR3 protein: CASSSNTGELFF
CDR3 DNA: TGTGCCAGCAGTTCGAACACCGGGGAGCTGTTTTTT
D gene: .
J gene: TRBJ2-2
clone size: .
V gene: TRBV6-6

CDR3 protein: CASSSRGYGYTF
CDR3 DNA: TGTGCCAGCAGCTCCAGGGGCTATGGCTACACCTTC
D gene: .
J gene: TRBJ1-2
clone size: .
V gene: TRBV5-8

CDR3 protein: CAWSRTGNQPQHF
CDR3 DNA: TGTGCCTGGAGTCGGACAGGGAATCAGCCCCAGCATTTT
D gene: TRBD1
J gene: TRBJ1-5
clone size: few
V gene: TRBV30

CDR3 protein: CASTATGDYEQYF
CDR3 DNA: TGTGCCAGCACAGCGACGGGGGATTACGAGCAGTACTTC
D gene: .
J gene: TRBJ2-7
clone size: .
V gene: TRBV6-1

CDR3 protein: CASSRGQGLEKLFF
CDR3 DNA: TGCGCCAGCAGTCGGGGACAGGGGCTTGAAAAACTGTTTTTT
D gene: TRBD1
J gene: TRBJ1-4
clone size: .
V gene: TRBV4-3

CDR3 protein: CASRLSRRLSYEQYF
CDR3 DNA: TGTGCCAGCAGGTTATCGAGGCGGTTATCCTACGAGCAGTACTTC
D gene: .
J gene: TRBJ2-7
clone size: .
V gene: TRBV10-3

CDR3 protein: CASSLGPSYEQYF
CDR3 DNA: TGTGCGAGCTCGTTGGGGCCCTCCTACGAGCAGTACTTC
D gene: .
J gene: TRBJ2-7
clone size: .
V gene: TRBV7-9

CDR3 protein: CASSFGTGVTDTQYF
CDR3 DNA: TGCGCCAGCAGTTTCGGGACAGGGGTCACAGATACGCAGTATTTT
D gene: TRBD1
J gene: TRBJ2-3
clone size: .
V gene: TRBV10-1

CDR3 protein: CASSLTAGFNQPQHF
CDR3 DNA: TGTGCCAGCAGCCTTACGGCAGGGTTCAATCAGCCCCAGCATTTT
D gene: .
J gene: TRBJ1-5
clone size: .
V gene: TRBV7-2

CDR3 protein: CASAGTSGSKNIQYF
CDR3 DNA: TGTGCCAGCGCCGGGACTAGCGGCTCCAAAAACATTCAGTACTTC
D gene: TRBD2
J gene: TRBJ2-4
clone size: once
V gene: TRBV25-1

CDR3 protein: CASAWRESGELFF
CDR3 DNA: TGTGCCAGTGCGTGGCGGGAGTCCGGGGAGCTGTTTTTT
D gene: TRBD2
J gene: TRBJ2-2
clone size: .
V gene: TRBV6-6

CDR3 protein: CASSPGAGLEAFF
CDR3 DNA: TGTGCCAGCTCACCGGGGGCCGGACTTGAAGCTTTCTTT
D gene: .
J gene: TRBJ1-1
clone size: once
V gene: TRBV18

CDR3 protein: CASSPLPGNYGYTF
CDR3 DNA: TGTGCCAGCTCACCACTTCCGGGTAACTATGGCTACACCTTC
D gene: .
J gene: TRBJ1-2
clone size: .
V gene: TRBV18

CDR3 protein: CASTGLAEAYYEQYF
CDR3 DNA: TGTGCCAGCACCGGACTAGCGGAAGCGTACTACGAGCAGTACTTC
D gene: TRBD2
J gene: TRBJ2-7
clone size: .
V gene: TRBV7-9

CDR3 protein: CASRLTGMGEKLFF
CDR3 DNA: TGTGCCAGCAGGTTAACAGGGATGGGTGAAAAACTGTTTTTT
D gene: .
J gene: TRBJ1-4
clone size: .
V gene: TRBV27

CDR3 protein: CAWTQDPTEAFF
CDR3 DNA: TGTGCCTGGACCCAGGACCCCACTGAAGCTTTCTTT
D gene: .
J gene: TRBJ1-1
clone size: once
V gene: TRBV30

CDR3 protein: CASSFGQGLYGYTF
CDR3 DNA: TGTGCCAGCAGCTTCGGACAGGGCTTATATGGCTACACCTTC
D gene: TRBD1
J gene: TRBJ1-2
clone size: .
V gene: TRBV7-2

CDR3 protein: CASSLRAGDRNEQFF
CDR3 DNA: TGCGCCAGCAGCCTTAGGGCAGGGGATCGGAATGAGCAGTTCTTC
D gene: .
J gene: TRBJ2-1
clone size: .
V gene: TRBV5-1

CDR3 protein: CASSSGQVGYEQYF
CDR3 DNA: TGTGCCAGCAGTTCAGGACAGGTCGGCTACGAGCAGTACTTC
D gene: TRBD1
J gene: TRBJ2-7
clone size: .
V gene: TRBV11-1

CDR3 protein: CASSLRQGAYEQYF
CDR3 DNA: TGTGCCAGCAGCTTGCGGCAGGGGGCCTACGAGCAGTACTTC
D gene: TRBD1
J gene: TRBJ2-7
clone size: few
V gene: TRBV5-4

CDR3 protein: CASSGEDRGHYEQYF
CDR3 DNA: TGTGCCAGCAGTGGTGAAGACAGGGGGCACTACGAGCAGTACTTC
D gene: TRBD1
J gene: TRBJ2-7
clone size: .
V gene: TRBV6-1

CDR3 protein: CASSLDPNQPQHF
CDR3 DNA: TGTGCCAGCAGCCTCGATCCGAATCAGCCCCAGCATTTT
D gene: .
J gene: TRBJ1-5
clone size: .
V gene: TRBV7-3

CDR3 protein: CASSIPPGQGGYVGAFF
CDR3 DNA: TGTGCCAGTAGTATACCCCCTGGACAGGGGGGTTATGTGGGTGCTTTCTTT
D gene: TRBD1
J gene: TRBJ1-1
clone size: .
V gene: TRBV19

CDR3 protein: CASSDDRIAYGYTF
CDR3 DNA: TGCGCCAGCAGCGATGACCGCATCGCCTATGGCTACACCTTC
D gene: .
J gene: TRBJ1-2
clone size: .
V gene: TRBV10-2

CDR3 protein: CASSETTATSYEQYF
CDR3 DNA: TGTGCCAGCAGTGAAACCACCGCGACTAGCTACGAGCAGTACTTC
D gene: .
J gene: TRBJ2-7
clone size: .
V gene: TRBV6-1

CDR3 protein: CASSLIGETQYF
CDR3 DNA: TGTGCCAGCAGCTTGATCGGAGAGACCCAGTACTTC
D gene: .
J gene: TRBJ2-5
clone size: .
V gene: TRBV5-6

CDR3 protein: CASRGAGGNTDTQYF
CDR3 DNA: TGTGCCTCCCGAGGAGCGGGAGGCAACACAGATACGCAGTATTTT
D gene: TRBD2
J gene: TRBJ2-3
clone size: .
V gene: TRBV28

CDR3 protein: CASSFKSGRGTATTNQTHYNEQFF
CDR3 DNA: TGCGCCAGCAGCTTTAAGTCGGGTCGGGGAACCGCCACTACGAACCAGACCCACTACAATGAGCAGTTCTTC
D gene: .
J gene: TRBJ2-1
clone size: .
V gene: TRBV5-1

CDR3 protein: CASSQVLGQSTDTQYF
CDR3 DNA: TGCGCCAGCAGCCAGGTTCTAGGGCAAAGCACAGATACGCAGTATTTT
D gene: .
J gene: TRBJ2-3
clone size: .
V gene: TRBV4-1

CDR3 protein: CASSYSSGRGFNEQFF
CDR3 DNA: TGTGCCAGCAGTTACTCGAGCGGGAGGGGTTTCAATGAGCAGTTCTTC
D gene: TRBD2
J gene: TRBJ2-1
clone size: .
V gene: TRBV6-5

CDR3 protein: CASSLEQGNSNQPQHF
CDR3 DNA: TGTGCCAGCAGCTTAGAACAGGGGAATAGCAATCAGCCCCAGCATTTT
D gene: TRBD1
J gene: TRBJ1-5
clone size: .
V gene: TRBV7-2

CDR3 protein: CAWSVSLNTEAFF
CDR3 DNA: TGTGCCTGGAGTGTTTCCCTGAACACTGAAGCTTTCTTT
D gene: .
J gene: TRBJ1-1
clone size: .
V gene: TRBV30

CDR3 protein: CASSSSWGGSYGYTF
CDR3 DNA: TGTGCCAGCTCAAGCTCCTGGGGGGGAAGTTATGGCTACACCTTC
D gene: .
J gene: TRBJ1-2
clone size: .
V gene: TRBV18

CDR3 protein: CASSPRGTGSSYEQYF
CDR3 DNA: TGTGCCAGCAGCCCACGGGGGACGGGGAGCTCCTACGAGCAGTACTTC
D gene: .
J gene: TRBJ2-7
clone size: .
V gene: TRBV5-4

CDR3 protein: CASSFRTSGSKPGELFF
CDR3 DNA: TGTGCCAGCAGCTTCCGGACTAGCGGGAGTAAGCCCGGGGAGCTGTTTTTT
D gene: TRBD2
J gene: TRBJ2-2
clone size: .
V gene: TRBV5-6

CDR3 protein: CASVHAQSSYGYTF
CDR3 DNA: TGTGCCAGCGTTCACGCCCAATCTTCCTATGGCTACACCTTC
D gene: .
J gene: TRBJ1-2
clone size: .
V gene: TRBV28

CDR3 protein: CASRRTGNTDTQYF
CDR3 DNA: TGTGCCAGCCGAAGGACAGGGAACACAGATACGCAGTATTTT
D gene: TRBD1
J gene: TRBJ2-3
clone size: .
V gene: TRBV6-5

CDR3 protein: CASSGAGKSPLHF
CDR3 DNA: TGTGCCAGCAGTGGCGCGGGGAAGTCACCCCTCCACTTT
D gene: .
J gene: TRBJ1-6
clone size: .
V gene: TRBV2

CDR3 protein: CASSLGSTGSEAFF
CDR3 DNA: TGTGCCAGTAGTTTGGGCTCAACAGGTTCTGAAGCTTTCTTT
D gene: .
J gene: TRBJ1-1
clone size: .
V gene: TRBV19

CDR3 protein: CASSYSADVGEQYF
CDR3 DNA: TGTGCCAGCAGTTACTCGGCGGACGTCGGCGAGCAGTACTTC
D gene: .
J gene: TRBJ2-7
clone size: .
V gene: TRBV6-5

CDR3 protein: CAIRPRGSSTDTQYF
CDR3 DNA: TGTGCCATCAGGCCCCGAGGCTCCTCCACAGATACGCAGTATTTT
D gene: .
J gene: TRBJ2-3
clone size: .
V gene: TRBV10-3

CDR3 protein: CAWSVGEQFF
CDR3 DNA: TGTGCCTGGAGTGTAGGGGAGCAGTTCTTC
D gene: .
J gene: TRBJ2-1
clone size: .
V gene: TRBV30

CDR3 protein: CASMAVQGNQPQHF
CDR3 DNA: TGTGCCAGCATGGCGGTACAGGGAAATCAGCCCCAGCATTTT
D gene: .
J gene: TRBJ1-5
clone size: .
V gene: TRBV27

CDR3 protein: CASSLDRANYGYTF
CDR3 DNA: TGTGCCAGCAGCTTAGACAGAGCTAACTATGGCTACACCTTC
D gene: .
J gene: TRBJ1-2
clone size: .
V gene: TRBV11-2

CDR3 protein: CASSQPGGPAYSNQPQHF
CDR3 DNA: TGTGCCAGCAGTCAGCCGGGGGGTCCAGCGTATAGCAATCAGCCCCAGCATTTT
D gene: .
J gene: TRBJ1-5
clone size: .
V gene: TRBV6-4